The next 10 T cell receptor beta chains were all read from a single sample in a study of T cell repertoires in cytomegalovirus infection. From the reads, TCRdb called clonotypes with MiXCR, one entry per CDR3 protein. The table has fewer than 350,000 distinct CDR3 sequences, around a tenth seen once. Sequences were obtained from PBMCs. These receptors all stem from a human donor in good health (CMV status not recorded). Some clones in this sample may be carry-over from other donors' samples.

CDR3 bases: TGTGCCAGCAGTTACTCTCAGAACACCGGGGAGCTGTTTTTT. Encoded protein: CASSYSQNTGELFF. V usage is TRBV6-2 or TRBV6-3 and J usage is TRBJ2-2; no clear D gene. The CDR3 loop spans 14 amino acids. Germline V gene lookup returns CDR1 MNHEY and CDR2 SVGEGT. Trimming shortened V by 0 bases and J by 1 base, and 3 bases separated the two germline ends.

This clonotype was counted ten times or more. This rearrangement joins TRBV7-2 to TRBJ1-5, with a possible D match to TRBD1 (6 bases). V lost 0 bases to trimming and J lost 4 bases, with 10 bases between them. This CDR3 spans 15 amino acids. The germline V gene has CDR1 SGHTA and CDR2 FQGNSA. The CDR3 loop is CASSLAGQVNQPQHF. CDR3 coding DNA: TGTGCCAGCAGCTTAGCGGGACAAGTTAATCAGCCCCAGCATTTT.

This clonotype was counted at least ten times. J is TRBJ1-2 and V is TRBV10-3, with 9 positions matching TRBD1. The germline gives CDR1 ENHRY, CDR2 SYGVKD. The CDR3 totals 15 residues. The J segment lost 6 bases and the V segment lost 6 bases, leaving 11 bases of the junction unmatched. This CDR3 reads CAIRAAGTGQNGYTF. Here the CDR3 DNA reads TGTGCCATCAGGGCGGCCGGGACAGGGCAGAATGGCTACACCTTC.

There are a few counts of this clonotype. The chain links TRBV7-2 to TRBJ1-1; D is unclear. The CDR3 contains 16 residues. V dropped 1 base and J dropped 0 bases, with 12 bases sitting between them. Germline lookup yields CDR1 SGHTA and CDR2 FQGNSA. DNA for the CDR3: TGTGCCAGCAGCTTAGTACTTTCGGGGATGAACACTGAAGCTTTCTTT. Translated, it gives CASSLVLSGMNTEAFF. The whole variable domain, filled in from reference TRBV7-2 and TRBJ1-1, reads GAGVSQSPSNKVTEKGKDVELRCDPISGHTALYWYRQSLGQGLEFLIYFQGNSAPDKSGLPSDRFSAERTGGSVSTLTIQRTQQEDSAVYLCASSLVLSGMNTEAFFGQGTRLTVV.

This clonotype was recorded many times. Here the CDR3 reads CASTPPVNEQFF. CDR3 DNA: TGTGCCAGCACCCCGCCAGTCAATGAGCAGTTCTTC. V usage is TRBV7-2 and J usage is TRBJ2-1; D gene unclear. V shed 7 bases and J shed 6 bases, with 10 bases lying between them. CDR1 and CDR2 from the germline V gene are SGHTA and FQGNSA. The CDR3 consists of 12 residues.

This clonotype was seen many times. The V and J genes are TRBV14 and TRBJ2-7; D uncertain. This CDR3 is built from 14 residues. CDR1 SGHDN and CDR2 FVKESK come from the germline V gene. Trimming stripped 1 base from V and 6 bases from J, with 13 bases between. CDR3 DNA sequence: TGTGCCAGCAGCCAAGTGACGGGTTTCGGCGAGCAGTACTTC. The encoded protein is CASSQVTGFGEQYF. The whole variable domain, remainder taken from reference TRBV14 and TRBJ2-7, is EAGVTQFPSHSVIEKGQTVTLRCDPISGHDNLYWYRRVMGKEIKFLLHFVKESKQDESGMPNNRFLAERTGGTYSTLKVQPAELEDSGVYFCASSQVTGFGEQYFGPGTRLTVT.

This clonotype was counted a few times. The chain couples TRBV29-1 to TRBJ2-3; 10 bases match TRBD1. The V segment lost 2 bases and the J segment 2 bases; nucleotides outside the gene matches: 1. The CDR3 has 14 residues. Germline values: CDR1 SQVTM, CDR2 ANQGSEA. The CDR3, as DNA: TGCAGCGTTGAAAGACAGGGGGCCACAGATACGCAGTATTTT. As protein: CSVERQGATDTQYF.

The chain employs TRBV2 and TRBJ1-2; D gene uncertain. CDR1 is SNHLY and CDR2 is FYNNEI in the germline V gene. V gave up 2 bases and J gave up 4 bases, with 14 bases separating them. CDR3 length equals 15 residues. CDR3 nucleotide sequence: TGTGCCAGCAGTGAAAAGAGTGGATTAAGCTATGGCTACACCTTC. Translated, it gives CASSEKSGLSYGYTF.

As for this clonotype: The missing conserved phenylalanine or tryptophan at the end of this CDR3 makes a read error likely. The limits of the CDR3 on the DNA are not certain, so only TCRdb's listed CDR3 is given. V usage is TRBV29-1 and J usage is TRBJ2-7; the table's D gene call, TRBD2, was not cross checked with the DNA. Germline V CDR1 and CDR2: SQVTM, ANQGSEA. The CDR3 is 11 residues long, ends included. The CDR3 loop reads CSVTAPITSGI.

This clonotype has only a few counts. The chain combines TRBV6-5 with TRBJ1-3; 9 bases map to TRBD1. Germline V lookup: CDR1 MNHEY, CDR2 SVGAGI. The CDR3 has 15 residues. J was trimmed by 4 bases and V by 4 bases; bases with no gene match: 5. The CDR3 DNA is TGTGCCAGCAGTTCTGACAGGGGGAGAGGAAACACCATATATTTT. Its translation: CASSSDRGRGNTIYF.